One and the same sample provided the 30 T cell receptor beta chains below, sequenced in a study of OX40 agonist ivuxolimab in advanced cancers. Using immunoSEQ multiplex PCR, the repertoire was profiled, and TCRdb retains in-frame clones only, with some absent. Found here are around 100,000 clones, about 91% of them singletons; the top ten hold around 0.31%. This specimen consisted of CD4+ or CD8+ T cells sorted from blood, obtained in a trial of the OX40 agonist ivuxolimab. These receptors originate from an adult with an advanced solid tumor such as melanoma, head and neck, liver or kidney cancer.

The J gene is TRBJ2-3, the V gene TRBV2; 12 nucleotides match TRBD2. With V trimmed by 7 bases and J by 3 bases, 11 bases remained unmatched. The CDR3 contains 17 residues. Per germline, CDR1 SNHLY and CDR2 FYNNEI. The CDR3 loop reads CASNRLAGDHPTDTQYF. The CDR3, as DNA: TGTGCCAGCAACCGACTAGCGGGGGACCATCCAACAGATACGCAGTATTTT.

This chain connects TRBV4-3 to TRBJ2-7; D is undetermined. The length of the CDR3 is 15 residues. CDR1 is LGHNA and CDR2 is YSLEER in the germline V gene. Trimming cost V 1 base and J 0 bases, with 10 bases left between them. In nucleotides, the CDR3 is TGCGCCAGCAGCCAAGTTTCACGGGCCTCCTACGAGCAGTACTTC. Its protein is CASSQVSRASYEQYF.

The gene calls are TRBV7-9 and TRBJ1-5, with D possibly being TRBD1 (5 bases). From germline, CDR1 is SEHNR and CDR2 FQNEAQ (reference sequence). V lost 0 bases and J 6 bases, leaving 9 bases between the germline ends. This CDR3 has 14 amino acids. The CDR3 DNA sequence: TGTGCCAGCAGCTTAGCAGGGGCGATTCAGCCCCAGCATTTT. Amino acid sequence: CASSLAGAIQPQHF. Full variable domain (remainder filled in from reference TRBV7-9 and TRBJ1-5): DTGVSQNPRHKITKRGQNVTFRCDPISEHNRLYWYRQTLGQGPEFLTYFQNEAQLEKSRLLSDRFSAERPKGSFSTLEIQRTEQGDSAMYLCASSLAGAIQPQHFGDGTRLSIL.

The chain combines TRBV4-3 with TRBJ2-7; D possibly corresponds to TRBD2 (6 bases). This CDR3 region has 14 residues. V was trimmed by 6 bases and J by 3 bases, leaving 15 bases between them. Germline V gives CDR1 LGHNA, CDR2 YSLEER. CDR3 region: CASSRRGYDYEQYF. The CDR3 nucleotides read TGCGCCAGCAGTCGACGGGGGTACGACTACGAGCAGTACTTC.

This clone has just one count. V gene TRBV2 combines with J gene TRBJ1-4; the match to TRBD1 covers 9 bases. The CDR3 is made up of 15 amino acids. Trimming removed 2 bases from V and 8 bases from J; junction bases left unmatched: 6. Per germline, CDR1 SNHLY and CDR2 FYNNEI. The CDR3 is CASSEQTGGLEKLFF. The CDR3 DNA follows: TGTGCCAGCAGTGAACAGACAGGGGGTTTGGAAAAACTGTTTTTT.

V is TRBV5-6 and J is TRBJ2-1; the match to TRBD2 covers 8 bases. The CDR3 runs 16 residues. The germline CDR1 and CDR2 sequences are SGHDT and YYEEEE. The V gene end was trimmed by 3 bases and the J gene end by 4 bases; junction bases not matched to a gene: 9. CDR3 protein: CASSWGLEGFYNEQFF. For the CDR3, the DNA is TGTGCCAGCAGCTGGGGACTAGAAGGTTTTTACAATGAGCAGTTCTTC.

This clone showed up just once. The V gene is TRBV27, the J gene TRBJ2-7, with D perhaps being TRBD1 or TRBD2 (5 bases each). From germline, CDR1 is MNHEY and CDR2 SMNVEV (reference sequence). V lost 9 bases, J lost 6 bases, and 30 bases lay in between. This CDR3 is 17 amino acids long. DNA for the CDR3: TGTGCCAGTGCTGCCCTTGGGACGGCCGGTAACACAGGCGAGCAGTACTTC. Its translation is CASAALGTAGNTGEQYF.

V usage is TRBV7-8 and J usage is TRBJ1-1; 9 bases map to TRBD1. J gave up 4 bases and V 5 bases, and 8 bases lay outside the gene matches. The CDR3 has 15 residues. The germline CDR1 and CDR2 sequences are SGHVS and FQNEAQ. Written as DNA, the CDR3 is TGTGCCAGCAGCCTCTTAGGACAGGGGAGCACTGAAGCTTTCTTT. Its protein product is CASSLLGQGSTEAFF.

The chain recombines TRBV27 with TRBJ2-1; 14 nucleotides line up with TRBD2. This CDR3 has 15 residues. Germline V gene sequence: CDR1 MNHEY, CDR2 SMNVEV (reference sequence). J was trimmed by 9 bases and V by 2 bases; bases with no gene match: 3. The CDR3 DNA reads TGTGCCAGCAGTTTACGCGGGACTAGCGGGAGTGAGCAGTTCTTC. Amino acids: CASSLRGTSGSEQFF.

The chain joins TRBV7-2 to TRBJ2-7; the D gene is possibly TRBD2 (5 bases). The CDR3 length is 16 residues. Germline V lookup: CDR1 SGHTA, CDR2 FQGNSA. The V end was cut by 1 base, the J end by 3 bases, with 16 bases between. The CDR3 DNA reads as TGTGCCAGCAGCTTAGATAGTGCAGCGGCGAGCTACGAGCAGTACTTC. Translated: CASSLDSAAASYEQYF.

The rearrangement links TRBV6-1 to TRBJ2-2; D is possibly TRBD2 (5 bases). Germline V gene data show CDR1 as MNHNS and CDR2 as SASEGT. V lost 8 bases and J lost 4, with 17 bases in between. The CDR3 has 15 amino acids. This CDR3 is CASGVEGSFTGELFF. DNA of the CDR3: TGTGCCAGCGGGGTTGAGGGCTCTTTCACCGGGGAGCTGTTTTTT.

The chain carries TRBV18 and TRBJ2-3; no reliable D call. Trimming cost V 6 bases and J 0 bases, with 7 bases left between them. The CDR3 contains 13 residues. Germline V lookup: CDR1 KGHSH, CDR2 LQKENI. CDR3 sequence: CASSRLSTDTQYF. The CDR3 DNA is TGTGCCAGCTCGCGGCTAAGCACAGATACGCAGTATTTT.

This chain connects TRBV28 to TRBJ2-7; 8 bases are a match to TRBD1. Looked up from germline, CDR1 is MDHEN and CDR2 is SYDVKM. The junction had 11 bases not matched to a gene; V was cut back by 5 bases and J by 5 bases. The CDR3 runs 15 residues. CDR3 bases: TGTGCCAGCAGTACGGCCTCGGGACAGGTTCACGAGCAGTACTTC. It codes for CASSTASGQVHEQYF.

The rearrangement joins TRBV18 to TRBJ2-1; D remains unclear. The CDR3 is 12 residues long. CDR1 and CDR2 from the germline V gene are KGHSH and LQKENI. The germline V and J ends were trimmed by 6 bases and 3 bases, with 6 bases remaining between them. CDR3 amino acids: CASSSDYNEQFF. CDR3 in DNA: TGTGCCAGCTCGTCGGACTACAATGAGCAGTTCTTC.

The chain employs TRBV5-1 and TRBJ2-3, with 14 nucleotides matching TRBD2. The CDR3 consists of 15 residues. The trim removed 4 bases at V and 4 bases at J, leaving 2 bases unmatched. CDR1 and CDR2 (germline): SGHRS, YFSETQ. CDR3 in amino acids: CASSKGLAGADTQYF. The CDR3 nucleotides are TGCGCCAGCAGCAAGGGACTAGCGGGAGCAGATACGCAGTATTTT.

This clone occurred many times. The J gene is TRBJ2-7, the V gene TRBV7-2; tentative D call: TRBD2 (5 bases). V shed 3 bases and J shed 2 bases, with 8 bases lying between them. This CDR3 spans 13 amino acids. Per germline, CDR1 SGHTA and CDR2 FQGNSA. CDR3 loop: CASSFQRTYEQYF. Here the CDR3 DNA reads TGTGCCAGCAGCTTCCAGCGGACCTACGAGCAGTACTTC.

The V call is TRBV7-8, the J call TRBJ1-4; D is uncertain. The germline gives CDR1 SGHVS, CDR2 FQNEAQ. Trimming took 5 bases from V and 8 from J, leaving 12 bases between them. The length of the CDR3 is 13 residues. CDR3 bases: TGTGCCAGCAGCCCCTCCACGGGGGAAAAACTGTTTTTT. Translating it yields CASSPSTGEKLFF.

The chain has TRBV6-6 and TRBJ2-1, with 8 bases aligning to TRBD1. CDR1 is MNHNY and CDR2 is SVGAGI in the germline V gene (reference sequence). V was clipped by 5 bases and J by 8 bases; unmatched bases: 11. The CDR3 runs to 15 residues. CDR3 DNA sequence: TGTGCCAGCAGTCCTGGCGGGACAGGTGGTTATGAGCAGTTCTTC. Protein sequence: CASSPGGTGGYEQFF.

This chain joins TRBV4-1 and TRBJ2-5; D unresolved. CDR1 MGHRA and CDR2 YSYEKL come from the germline V gene. The CDR3 sequence is 14 residues long. V gave up 1 base and J gave up 4 bases, with 10 bases separating them. Here the CDR3 reads CASSQGQLLETQYF. CDR3 nucleotides: TGCGCCAGCAGCCAAGGTCAGCTCTTAGAGACCCAGTACTTC.

This chain connects TRBV2 to TRBJ2-1, with D possibly TRBD1 on 6 matching bases. The V gene lost 3 bases and the J gene lost 3 bases, with 18 bases spanning the gap. This CDR3 contains 17 residues. CDR1 and CDR2 from the germline V gene are SNHLY and FYNNEI. The CDR3 coding sequence is TGTGCCAGCAGTGATCCCCCGGGACAACTGAACTACAATGAGCAGTTCTTC. Its translation is CASSDPPGQLNYNEQFF. The full variable domain, its missing parts supplied by reference TRBV2 and TRBJ2-1, is EPEVTQTPSHQVTQMGQEVILRCVPISNHLYFYWYRQILGQKVEFLVSFYNNEISEKSEIFDDQFSVERPDGSNFTLKIRSTKLEDSAMYFCASSDPPGQLNYNEQFFGPGTRLTVL.

The chain recombines TRBV4-3 with TRBJ2-1; the D is unclear. Germline V gives CDR1 LGHNA, CDR2 YSLEER. This CDR3 has 16 residues. With 1 base removed from V and 1 base from J, the gap between germline ends came to 11 bases. The CDR3 loop reads CASSQAVLGSYNEQFF. The DNA for the CDR3 is TGCGCCAGCAGCCAAGCGGTCCTTGGTTCCTACAATGAGCAGTTCTTC.

This CDR3 reads CASSQGPSTDTQYF. The CDR3, as DNA: TGTGCCAGCAGTCAGGGACCAAGCACAGATACGCAGTATTTT. This chain connects TRBV6-1 to TRBJ2-3; possibly TRBD1 or TRBD2 for D (5 bases each). Trimming removed 5 bases at V and 0 bases at J, with 9 bases between. Germline loops: CDR1 MNHNS, CDR2 SASEGT. The CDR3 runs 14 residues.

Comments on this clone: At the DNA level, this CDR3 is encoded by other sequences in the same sample as well. The V gene is TRBV28, the J gene TRBJ2-1, with TRBD1 identical over 9 bases. This CDR3 contains 15 residues. Germline V gives CDR1 MDHEN, CDR2 SYDVKM. With 6 bases clipped from V and 4 bases from J, the junction kept 7 bases outside the gene matches. CDR3: CASSTPGQGYNEQFF. The CDR3 DNA sequence: TGTGCCAGCAGCACTCCGGGACAGGGTTACAATGAGCAGTTCTTC.

This clone has a single count. The rearrangement links TRBV7-2 to TRBJ2-7; 9 bases are shared with TRBD2. After removal of 0 bases from V and 0 bases from J, the junction contained 6 bases not matched to a gene. Germline values: CDR1 SGHTA, CDR2 FQGNSA. This CDR3 region has 17 residues. The CDR3 sequence is CASSLARTSGLSYEQYF. CDR3 nucleotides: TGTGCCAGCAGCTTAGCTCGTACTAGCGGGCTCTCCTACGAGCAGTACTTC.

In its sample, this clone was seen once. The J gene is TRBJ2-7, the V gene TRBV6-5; 7 positions match TRBD2. The CDR3 sequence is 16 residues long. CDR1 MNHEY and CDR2 SVGAGI come from the germline V gene. V lost 0 bases and J lost 3; bases outside the gene matches: 8. CDR3 bases: TGTGCCAGCAGTTACTCATTGGCGGGAGCACACTACGAGCAGTACTTC. Protein sequence: CASSYSLAGAHYEQYF.

V is TRBV19 and J is TRBJ1-2; D is unresolved. The germline gives CDR1 LNHDA, CDR2 SQIVND (reference sequence). The CDR3 contains 12 residues. V lost 5 bases and J lost 8, with 12 bases in between. The CDR3 region is CASSSKTRGYTF. DNA of the CDR3: TGTGCCAGTAGTTCAAAGACAAGGGGCTACACCTTC. The full variable domain, rest sourced from reference TRBV19 and TRBJ1-2, is DGGITQSPKYLFRKEGQNVTLSCEQNLNHDAMYWYRQDPGQGLRLIYYSQIVNDFQKGDIAEGYSVSREKKESFPLTVTSAQKNPTAFYLCASSSKTRGYTFGSGTRLTVV.

V is TRBV2 and J is TRBJ2-7; the match to TRBD2 covers 9 bases. The germline gives CDR1 SNHLY, CDR2 FYNNEI. The V segment lost 8 bases and the J segment 2 bases; nucleotides outside the gene matches: 7. CDR3 length: 14 residues. The CDR3 is CASCALAGTYEQYF. The CDR3 coding sequence is TGTGCCAGCTGTGCCCTAGCGGGAACCTACGAGCAGTACTTC. The entire variable domain, with the rest obtained from reference TRBV2 and TRBJ2-7, is as follows: EPEVTQTPSHQVTQMGQEVILRCVPISNHLYFYWYRQILGQKVEFLVSFYNNEISEKSEIFDDQFSVERPDGSNFTLKIRSTKLEDSAMYFCASCALAGTYEQYFGPGTRLTVT.

The CDR3 region has the DNA TGTGCCAGCAGCACGGGACTAGCGTCCTACAATGAGCAGTTCTTC. It yields the protein CASSTGLASYNEQFF. The chain is built from TRBV7-3 and TRBJ2-1; TRBD2 matches at 10 bases. Per the germline V gene, CDR1 is SGHTA and CDR2 is FQGTGA. The trim removed 5 bases at V and 1 base at J, leaving 2 bases unmatched. This CDR3 is 15 amino acids long. Drawing the rest from reference TRBV7-3 and TRBJ2-1, the complete variable domain is GAGVSQTPSNKVTEKGKYVELRCDPISGHTALYWYRQSLGQGPEFLIYFQGTGAADDSGLPNDRFFAVRPEGSVSTLKIQRTERGDSAVYLCASSTGLASYNEQFFGPGTRLTVL.

This chain joins TRBV7-2 and TRBJ2-3; TRBD1 aligns across 9 bases. This CDR3 is built from 15 residues. CDR1 SGHTA and CDR2 FQGNSA come from the germline V gene. Trimming at V came to 5 bases and at J to 1 base, leaving 4 bases not matched to a gene. The CDR3, as DNA: TGTGCCAGCAGCCCGGACAGGGGCGGCACAGATACGCAGTATTTT. Residues: CASSPDRGGTDTQYF.

This chain links TRBV27 with TRBJ2-7; 8 bases agree with TRBD2. The CDR3 is 14 amino acids. Germline CDR1 reads MNHEY; CDR2 reads SMNVEV (reference sequence). With 5 bases clipped from V and 6 bases from J, the junction kept 9 bases outside the gene matches. For the CDR3, the DNA is TGTGCCAGCAGTAGAGCGGGAGAGCGGGCCGAGCAGTACTTC. Protein sequence: CASSRAGERAEQYF.